This T cell receptor (beta chain) was captured by sequencing in a study of T cell responses to AZD1222 COVID-19 vaccine. The overall study: Timing groups of about 4 and about 12 weeks for second doses were pooled. Study-level points and caveats: The CD4 TCRs associated with vaccination extended across spike and predominated at 160-218 and 743-854. Donors skewed white British and female; clonal diversity was possibly underestimated.

This clone was counted only a few times. Antigen: not known. Only in-frame clones appear in the TCRdb table, and some are missing; sequencing was by immunoSEQ multiplex PCR. The sample shows 90,000 to 120,000 clones, approximately 89% of them seen only once. Here the sequenced sample was peripheral blood, taken on day 0 of AZD1222 vaccination. The clonotype was recovered from an adult in good health.

This CDR3 reads CASSSLDRNTGELFF. The CDR3 nucleotides are TGTGCCAGCAGCTCCCTGGACAGGAACACCGGGGAGCTGTTTTTT. The chain combines TRBV7-9 with TRBJ2-2; D might be TRBD1 (6 bases). Germline CDR1 reads SEHNR; CDR2 reads FQNEAQ (reference sequence). V lost 4 bases to trimming and J lost 1 base, with 10 bases between them. This CDR3 has 15 residues.